Below are 19 T cell receptor beta chains sequenced from a single sample in a study of radiotherapy plus CTLA-4 blockade in lung cancer. Data came from immunoSEQ multiplex PCR; TCRdb stores just in-frame clones and leaves some out. The sample has 40,000 to 45,000 clones, roughly 75% seen once; the top ten hold 8.5% to 10%. The source was peripheral blood, collected from a patient treated with radiotherapy plus ipilimumab. Every receptor here comes from a human donor with non-small cell lung cancer who had stable disease on radiotherapy plus ipilimumab.

CDR3 DNA sequence: TGTGCCAGCAGTGATAGACAGGGCCCCTACGAGCAGTACTTC. Translation: CASSDRQGPYEQYF. V gene TRBV25-1 combines with J gene TRBJ2-7, with TRBD1 matching over 7 bases. This CDR3 spans 14 amino acids. The V segment lost 3 bases and the J segment 2 bases; nucleotides outside the gene matches: 4. Germline CDR1 is MGHDK and CDR2 is SYGVNS.

The V gene is TRBV11-3, the J gene TRBJ2-3; possible D gene TRBD2, 5 bases. Trimming removed 2 bases from V and 8 bases from J, with 17 bases in between. Germline CDR1 is SGHNT and CDR2 is YENEEA. This CDR3 region has 15 residues. CDR3 sequence (DNA): TGTGCCAGCAGCTTAACAGCCGGGGAAGGATTTACGCAGTATTTT. Encoded protein: CASSLTAGEGFTQYF.

V is TRBV15 and J is TRBJ2-3, with D uncertain. The length of the CDR3 is 16 residues. In germline, CDR1 is LNHNV, CDR2 YYDKDF (reference sequence). The V end was cut by 1 base, the J end by 1 base, with 12 bases between. The CDR3 region has the DNA TGTGCCACCAGCAGAGTTCGAGGTTTGGGCACAGATACGCAGTATTTT. Translation: CATSRVRGLGTDTQYF. The full variable domain, completed using reference TRBV15 and TRBJ2-3, is DAMVIQNPRYQVTQFGKPVTLSCSQTLNHNVMYWYQQKSSQAPKLLFHYYDKDFNNEADTPDNFQSRRPNTSFCFLDIRSPGLGDTAMYLCATSRVRGLGTDTQYFGPGTRLTVL.

This rearrangement joins TRBV29-1 to TRBJ2-5; no clear D gene. TRBJ2-7 explains the end of the DNA better; the J call may be wrong. The CDR3 totals 12 residues. Looked up from germline, CDR1 is SQVTM and CDR2 is ANQGSEA. The CDR3 is CSVGLYTYEQYF. The CDR3 DNA reads TGCAGCGTGGGCCTCTACACCTACGAGCAGTACTTC.

The chain carries TRBV7-9 and TRBJ1-2; 7 positions agree with TRBD1. Trimming removed 6 bases from V and 2 bases from J; junction bases left unmatched: 6. Germline lookup yields CDR1 SEHNR and CDR2 FQNEAQ (reference sequence). CDR3 length equals 14 residues. The CDR3 loop is CASRRQGGNYGYTF. The CDR3 DNA reads as TGTGCCAGCAGGCGACAGGGAGGAAACTATGGCTACACCTTC.

The chain uses TRBV29-1 and TRBJ1-1; D is perhaps TRBD1 (6 bases). Germline V gene sequence: CDR1 SQVTM, CDR2 ANQGSEA. V gave up 7 bases and J gave up 5 bases, with 14 bases separating them. The CDR3 contains 12 residues. The CDR3 here is CSGSGGATEAFF. The CDR3 coding sequence is TGCAGCGGATCCGGGGGGGCTACTGAAGCTTTCTTT. Complete variable domain (other parts from reference TRBV29-1 and TRBJ1-1): SAVISQKPSRDICQRGTSLTIQCQVDSQVTMMFWYRQQPGQSLTLIATANQGSEATYESGFVIDKFPISRPNLTFSTLTVSNMSPEDSSIYLCSGSGGATEAFFGQGTRLTVV.

The chain couples TRBV2 to TRBJ2-3; 13 bases align to TRBD2. V trimming: 5 bases; J trimming: 3 bases; junction bases outside the gene matches: 8. In germline, CDR1 is SNHLY, CDR2 FYNNEI. This CDR3 is 17 amino acids long. In nucleotides, the CDR3 is TGTGCCAGCAGTCTCGCCGGGACTAGCGGGGTGACAGATACGCAGTATTTT. Protein sequence: CASSLAGTSGVTDTQYF.

The V call is TRBV5-4, the J call TRBJ2-7, with TRBD2 as a possible D gene (6 bases). Trimming took 4 bases from V and 12 from J, leaving 17 bases between them. The CDR3 sequence is 12 residues long. Germline lookup yields CDR1 SGHNT and CDR2 YYREEE (reference sequence). The CDR3 DNA reads as TGTGCCAGCAGCGCTGGGGACTCCATTTCGTACTTC. It encodes CASSAGDSISYF.

This rearrangement joins TRBV28 to TRBJ1-1, with D hard to call. Germline values: CDR1 MDHEN, CDR2 SYDVKM. Between the trimmed V and J ends, which lost 4 bases and 1 base, there was a span of 7 bases. The CDR3 totals 13 residues. This CDR3 reads CASSSWANTEAFF. DNA of the CDR3: TGTGCCAGCAGTTCATGGGCGAACACTGAAGCTTTCTTT.

This sequence joins TRBV6-1 and TRBJ2-2, with a tentative D call TRBD1 (6 bases). V lost 6 bases and J lost 5, with 13 bases in between. This CDR3 is 14 amino acids long. Germline assignment: CDR1 MNHNS and CDR2 SASEGT. The chain's CDR3 is CASRVIQGTGELFF. CDR3 nucleotide sequence: TGTGCCAGCAGGGTCATTCAGGGGACCGGGGAGCTGTTTTTT.

The J gene is TRBJ2-2, the V gene TRBV19, with unresolved D. The CDR3 sequence is 11 residues long. V was shortened by 2 bases and J by 11 bases, with 6 bases between the two germline ends. Looked up from germline, CDR1 is LNHDA and CDR2 is SQIVND (reference sequence). The DNA for the CDR3 is TGTGCCAGTAGTATACGTGGCGAGCTGTTTTTT. It translates to CASSIRGELFF.

The chain has TRBV7-2 and TRBJ2-7, with 16 bases lining up with TRBD2. V lost 5 bases and J lost 7; bases outside the gene matches: 2. Germline V lookup: CDR1 SGHTA, CDR2 FQGNSA. The length of the CDR3 is 14 residues. The CDR3 is CASSTGLAGGEQYF. CDR3 nucleotide sequence: TGTGCCAGCAGCACGGGACTAGCGGGAGGGGAGCAGTACTTC.

This clone appeared once. The J gene is TRBJ2-5, the V gene TRBV2; tentative D call: TRBD2 (6 bases). Germline CDR1 reads SNHLY; CDR2 reads FYNNEI. The CDR3 contains 15 residues. V lost 7 bases and J 3 bases, leaving 18 bases between the germline ends. The CDR3 protein is CASMGPRRGKETQYF. CDR3 DNA: TGTGCCAGCATGGGACCCAGGCGGGGAAAAGAGACCCAGTACTTC.

By sample share, this clone is medium-sized (0.01 to 0.1%). V gene TRBV10-1 combines with J gene TRBJ2-7, with D uncertain. Between the trimmed V and J ends, which lost 0 bases and 3 bases, there was a span of 3 bases. Germline V gene data show CDR1 as WNHNN and CDR2 as SYGVQD (reference sequence). CDR3 length: 12 amino acids. The CDR3 reads CASSESSYEQYF. The DNA for the CDR3 is TGCGCCAGCAGTGAGTCCAGCTACGAGCAGTACTTC.

The chain joins TRBV12-1 to TRBJ1-5; TRBD1 is taken as the D call from the table, unchecked against the DNA. TRBV12-1 is shown as a pseudogene. The CDR3 extends over 15 amino acids. DNA for the CDR3: TGTGCCAGCAGCTTTGCCCCGGACAGTCGGCAGCCCCAGCATTTT. It translates to CASSFAPDSRQPQHF.

The chain has TRBV2 and TRBJ2-3; TRBD2 agrees at 8 bases. V was pared by 6 bases and J by 4 bases, with 6 bases of the junction left unmatched. The CDR3 has 14 amino acids. Per the germline V gene, CDR1 is SNHLY and CDR2 is FYNNEI. CDR3 sequence: CASRARGGADTQYF. As DNA, the CDR3 is TGTGCCAGCAGGGCCCGGGGGGGAGCAGATACGCAGTATTTT.

The chain uses TRBV10-2 and TRBJ1-1; D is uncertain. This CDR3 region has 13 residues. CDR1 is WSHSY and CDR2 is SAAADI in the germline V gene. V was trimmed by 7 bases and J by 0 bases, leaving 9 bases between them. The CDR3 loop is CASTKRVNTEAFF. The CDR3 region has the DNA TGCGCCAGCACGAAACGGGTGAACACTGAAGCTTTCTTT.

The chain recombines TRBV2 with TRBJ1-1; 7 bases are a match to TRBD1. V was pared by 8 bases and J by 6 bases, with 12 bases of the junction left unmatched. This CDR3 comprises 14 residues. CDR1 SNHLY and CDR2 FYNNEI come from the germline V gene. The CDR3 region has the DNA TGTGCCAGCGATTTAGGGGGCGGATTCTCTGAAGCTTTCTTT. Its protein is CASDLGGGFSEAFF.

The rearrangement joins TRBV5-1 to TRBJ2-6, with D maybe TRBD1 (5 bases). The CDR3 is made up of 15 amino acids. Germline loops: CDR1 SGHRS, CDR2 YFSETQ. Trimming shortened V by 6 bases and J by 2 bases, and 12 bases separated the two germline ends. The DNA of the CDR3 is TGCGCCAGCAAGGGGCATACTGCTGGGGCCAACGTCCTGACTTTC. This translates into CASKGHTAGANVLTF.